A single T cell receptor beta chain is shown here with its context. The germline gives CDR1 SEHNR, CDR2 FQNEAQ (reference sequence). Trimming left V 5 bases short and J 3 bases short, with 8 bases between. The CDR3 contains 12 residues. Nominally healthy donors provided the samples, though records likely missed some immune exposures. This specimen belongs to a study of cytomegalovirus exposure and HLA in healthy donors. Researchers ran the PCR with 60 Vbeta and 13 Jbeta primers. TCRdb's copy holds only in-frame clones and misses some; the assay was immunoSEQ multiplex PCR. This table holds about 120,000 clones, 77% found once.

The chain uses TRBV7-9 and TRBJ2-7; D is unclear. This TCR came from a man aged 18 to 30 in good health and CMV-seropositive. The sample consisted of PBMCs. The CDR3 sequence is CASSTRSYEQYF. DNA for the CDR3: TGTGCCAGCAGCACCCGTAGCTACGAGCAGTACTTC.